The 4 T cell receptor beta chains below come from one sample, sequenced in a study of shared T cell receptors in the human thymus. Method: immunoSEQ multiplex PCR; TCRdb's copy keeps in-frame clones and lacks some. The sample has over 350,000 clones; 95% are singletons. Sample: thymocytes. These receptors were collected from a human donor.

The CDR3 nucleotides read TGCAGCGCCCCTCGGGGGGCAGGTGGCTACACCTTC. Translating it yields CSAPRGAGGYTF. The chain has TRBV29-1 and TRBJ1-2, with D possibly TRBD1 on 6 matching bases. CDR3 length: 12 residues. V dropped 7 bases and J dropped 7 bases, with 16 bases sitting between them. Germline V gene lookup returns CDR1 SQVTM and CDR2 ANQGSEA.

This clone appeared once. This chain links TRBV27 with TRBJ2-7, with 13 bases identical to TRBD2. Trimming at V came to 6 bases and at J to 3 bases, leaving 5 bases not matched to a gene. Germline V CDR1 and CDR2: MNHEY, SMNVEV (reference sequence). The CDR3 extends over 15 amino acids. The CDR3 reads CASRPGLAGFYEQYF. CDR3 DNA sequence: TGTGCCAGCAGGCCGGGACTAGCGGGGTTCTACGAGCAGTACTTC.

The gene calls are TRBV5-6 and TRBJ2-5; 10 bases are a match to TRBD1. The DNA end lines up better with TRBJ2-7; the J call may be wrong. This CDR3 contains 15 residues. Germline values: CDR1 SGHDT, CDR2 YYEEEE. CDR3 loop: CASSYIWTGGYEQYF. The CDR3 region has the DNA TGTGCCAGCAGCTATATCTGGACAGGGGGCTACGAGCAGTACTTC.

The chain has TRBV19 and TRBJ1-2, with 7 positions matching TRBD1. The CDR3 runs to 17 residues. Trimming cost V 3 bases and J 8 bases; bases outside gene matches: 18. Looked up from germline, CDR1 is LNHDA and CDR2 is SQIVND (reference sequence). This CDR3 is CASSIRQGLLGLLGYTF. CDR3 nucleotides: TGTGCCAGTAGTATCCGACAGGGCTTATTGGGGCTTTTGGGCTACACCTTC.